The 3 T cell receptor beta chains below come from one sample, sequenced in a study of blood T cell repertoires in COVID-19. Here immunoSEQ multiplex PCR was the method, and the copy in TCRdb shows in-frame clones only, minus some. The profile shows approximately 100,000 clones, 65% to 80% of them singletons. Material for sequencing was peripheral blood. These receptors all stem from a man in his 70s with active or convalescent COVID-19.

In its sample, this clone was seen once. The CDR3 spells CASSREGTGGTGELFF. The CDR3 DNA reads as TGTGCCAGCAGCAGGGAGGGGACAGGGGGCACCGGGGAGCTGTTTTTT. The J gene is TRBJ2-2, the V gene TRBV2, with TRBD1 identical over 11 bases. V gave up 6 bases and J gave up 4 bases; unmatched junction bases: 7. The CDR3 sequence is 16 residues long. Germline values: CDR1 SNHLY, CDR2 FYNNEI. Using reference TRBV2 and TRBJ2-2 for the parts outside the CDR3, the full variable domain is EPEVTQTPSHQVTQMGQEVILRCVPISNHLYFYWYRQILGQKVEFLVSFYNNEISEKSEIFDDQFSVERPDGSNFTLKIRSTKLEDSAMYFCASSREGTGGTGELFFGEGSRLTVL.

The rearrangement uses TRBV5-1 and TRBJ2-5; TRBD1 matches 8 bases. The CDR3 has 14 residues. The V gene end was trimmed by 6 bases and the J gene end by 4 bases; junction bases not matched to a gene: 8. In germline, CDR1 is SGHRS, CDR2 YFSETQ. The CDR3 region is CASTPPGGGETQYF. CDR3 DNA sequence: TGCGCCAGCACCCCTCCAGGGGGCGGAGAGACCCAGTACTTC. The complete variable domain, with remaining parts taken from reference TRBV5-1 and TRBJ2-5, reads KAGVTQTPRYLIKTRGQQVTLSCSPISGHRSVSWYQQTPGQGLQFLFEYFSETQRNKGNFPGRFSGRQFSNSRSEMNVSTLELGDSALYLCASTPPGGGETQYFGPGTRLLVL.

The J gene is TRBJ2-1, the V gene TRBV5-1; 9 bases line up with TRBD1. Per germline, CDR1 SGHRS and CDR2 YFSETQ. This CDR3 is 16 amino acids long. J lost 7 bases, V lost 5 bases, and 13 bases had no gene match. In DNA form, the CDR3 reads TGCGCCAGCAGGTTGTTACCGGGACAGGGTGTGAATGAGCAGTTCTTC. Encoded protein: CASRLLPGQGVNEQFF.